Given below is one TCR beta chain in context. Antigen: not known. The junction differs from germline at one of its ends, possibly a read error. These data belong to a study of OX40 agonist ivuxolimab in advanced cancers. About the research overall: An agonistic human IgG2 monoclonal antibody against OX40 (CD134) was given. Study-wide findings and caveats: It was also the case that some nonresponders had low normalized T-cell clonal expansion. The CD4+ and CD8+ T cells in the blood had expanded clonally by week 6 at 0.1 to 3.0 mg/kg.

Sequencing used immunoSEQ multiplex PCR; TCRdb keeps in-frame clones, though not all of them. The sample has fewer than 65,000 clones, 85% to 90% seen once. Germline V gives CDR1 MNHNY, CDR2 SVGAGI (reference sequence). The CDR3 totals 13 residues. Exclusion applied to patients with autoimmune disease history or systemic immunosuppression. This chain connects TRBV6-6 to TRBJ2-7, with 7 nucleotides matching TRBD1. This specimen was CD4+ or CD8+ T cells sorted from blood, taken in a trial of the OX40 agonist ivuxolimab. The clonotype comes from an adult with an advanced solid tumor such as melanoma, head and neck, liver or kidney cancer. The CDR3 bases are TGTGCCAGCAGCTACTCTGCACAGGGGGAGCAGTACTTC. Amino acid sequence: CASSYSAQGEQYF.